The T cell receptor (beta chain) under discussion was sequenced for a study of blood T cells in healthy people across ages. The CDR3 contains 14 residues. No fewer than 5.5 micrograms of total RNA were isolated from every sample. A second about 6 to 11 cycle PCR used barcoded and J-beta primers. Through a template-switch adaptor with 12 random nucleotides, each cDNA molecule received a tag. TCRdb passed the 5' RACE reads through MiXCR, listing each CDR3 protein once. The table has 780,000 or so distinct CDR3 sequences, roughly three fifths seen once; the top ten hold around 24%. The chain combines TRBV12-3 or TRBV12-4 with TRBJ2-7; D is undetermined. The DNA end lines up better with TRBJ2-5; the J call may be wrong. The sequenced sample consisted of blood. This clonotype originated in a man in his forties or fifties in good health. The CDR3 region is CASSLRAEQETQYF. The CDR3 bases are TGTGCCAGCAGTTTAAGGGCAGAGCAAGAGACCCAGTACTTC.